Below, 27 T cell receptor beta chains from the same sample are listed, as sequenced in a study of post-analysis software for immune sequencing data. General study results and limits: Patients used about five TRBV segments, including TRBV5-6, TRBV5-1 and TRBV20-1, more often than controls.

cDNA libraries for TCR beta contained unique molecular identifiers. TCRdb independently ran MiXCR on the PCR reads; one entry per CDR3 protein. The sample includes hundreds of thousands of distinct CDR3 sequences, roughly two fifths of them seen just once. Their recognized antigens are unknown. Sequenced input: blood. The receptors were gathered from a girl aged 5 to 17 with multiple sclerosis.

The rearrangement joins TRBV10-1 to TRBJ2-4; TRBD2 matches 10 bases. The CDR3 runs to 18 residues. V gave up 0 bases and J gave up 1 base; unmatched junction bases: 6. Germline V lookup: CDR1 WNHNN, CDR2 SYGVQD (reference sequence). CDR3 DNA: TGCGCCAGCAGTGAGTCCTTCGGACTAGCGGTGGCCAAAAACATTCAGTACTTC. It yields the protein CASSESFGLAVAKNIQYF.

The chain couples TRBV29-1 to TRBJ2-1, with a tentative D call TRBD2 (7 bases). The CDR3 consists of 14 residues. Trimming cost V 6 bases and J 0 bases, with 12 bases left between them. CDR1 and CDR2 (germline): SQVTM, ANQGSEA. CDR3 region: CSVGGGSSYNEQFF. DNA of the CDR3: TGCAGCGTGGGAGGGGGGAGCTCCTACAATGAGCAGTTCTTC.

V and J are TRBV11-1 and TRBJ2-7, with D unresolved. Near its end, the DNA agrees better with TRBJ2-5, so the J call may be wrong. The CDR3 runs to 12 residues. CDR1 and CDR2 (germline): SGHAT, FQDESV (reference sequence). The CDR3 DNA sequence: TGTGCCAGCAGCACCTCCACGGGGACCCAGTACTTC. Protein product: CASSTSTGTQYF.

CDR3 loop: CASRSRDPVIHSLHF. The CDR3 coding sequence is TGTGCCAGCAGAAGCCGGGACCCCGTAATTCATTCCCTCCACTTT. V gene TRBV6-5 combines with J gene TRBJ1-6; a weak D match, TRBD1 (5 bases). Trimming took 6 bases from V and 14 from J, leaving 23 bases between them. CDR1 is MNHEY, CDR2 SVGAGI, per germline. This CDR3 contains 15 residues.

This chain connects TRBV4-2 to TRBJ2-3, with D perhaps TRBD1 (5 bases). Germline CDR1 LGHNA, CDR2 YNFKEQ. This CDR3 is 16 amino acids long. V lost 1 base and J 0 bases, leaving 11 bases between the germline ends. This chain's CDR3 is CASSQGQGFSTDTQYF. Written as DNA, the CDR3 is TGTGCCAGCAGCCAAGGTCAGGGATTTAGCACAGATACGCAGTATTTT.

J is TRBJ2-1 and V is TRBV4-1; 9 bases match TRBD1. The CDR3 spans 16 residues. V shed 1 base and J 7 bases; nucleotides not matched to a gene: 8. Germline CDR1 reads MGHRA; CDR2 reads YSYEKL. CDR3 in DNA: TGCGCCAGCAGCCAAGGTGGGACAGGGAATTTGAATGAGCAGTTCTTC. Translating gives CASSQGGTGNLNEQFF.

This clonotype was counted at least ten times. This chain connects TRBV6-2 or TRBV6-3 to TRBJ1-1; possibly TRBD1 for D (5 bases). Germline V lookup: CDR1 MNHEY, CDR2 SVGEGT. The CDR3 runs 17 residues. V lost 7 bases to trimming and J lost 1 base, with 22 bases between them. The CDR3 DNA follows: TGTGCCAGCAACACCTGGTTGAAGGGAAGGGGGAACACTGAAGCTTTCTTT. This codes for CASNTWLKGRGNTEAFF.

The V call is TRBV7-9, the J call TRBJ1-2; unclear D gene. Germline assignment: CDR1 SEHNR and CDR2 FQNEAQ (reference sequence). The V and J ends lost 2 bases and 4 bases respectively, with 11 bases between them. The CDR3 has 14 residues. In DNA form, the CDR3 reads TGTGCCAGCAGCTTAAGCTTCAGGAGCTATGGCTACACCTTC. It encodes CASSLSFRSYGYTF.

The rearrangement uses TRBV20-1 and TRBJ2-7; maybe TRBD1 (6 bases). V was pared by 2 bases and J by 0 bases, with 14 bases between. Germline V gene data show CDR1 as DFQATT and CDR2 as SNEGSKA (reference sequence). This CDR3 region has 15 residues. CDR3 sequence (DNA): TGCAGTGCTAGACCGGGACACTCTTTCTCCTACGAGCAGTACTTC. This encodes CSARPGHSFSYEQYF.

The rearrangement uses TRBV4-1 and TRBJ2-1; 12 positions match TRBD2. The J call is doubtful: the DNA matches TRBJ2-7 better. This CDR3 spans 16 amino acids. CDR1 MGHRA and CDR2 YSYEKL come from the germline V gene. The CDR3 region has the DNA TGCGCCAGCAGCCAAAGGACTAGCGGGAACTACAATGAGCAGTACTTC. This sequence encodes CASSQRTSGNYNEQYF.

The chain links TRBV12-3 or TRBV12-4 to TRBJ2-3; TRBD2 agrees at 7 bases. Trimming took 4 bases from V and 0 from J; bases not matched to a gene: 4. This CDR3 contains 15 residues. CDR3 DNA sequence: TGTGCCAGCAGTTCAAGCGGGACCAGCACAGATACGCAGTATTTT. Protein sequence: CASSSSGTSTDTQYF.

The chain couples TRBV9 to TRBJ2-3; a weak D match, TRBD2 (6 bases). The V and J ends lost 4 bases and 1 base respectively, with 16 bases between them. This CDR3 has 16 residues. CDR1 and CDR2 from the germline V gene are SGDLS and YYNGEE. This CDR3 is CASSPLDGGGTDTQYF. The CDR3 DNA follows: TGTGCCAGCAGCCCCCTAGACGGAGGGGGCACAGATACGCAGTATTTT.

This clonotype was found many times. The chain combines TRBV24-1 with TRBJ2-1; TRBD2 matches at 7 bases. The CDR3 is 15 amino acids. The V gene end was trimmed by 6 bases and the J gene end by 2 bases; junction bases not matched to a gene: 6. Looked up from germline, CDR1 is KGHDR and CDR2 is SFDVKD. The CDR3 loop is CATSLAGAPYNEQFF. The CDR3 region has the DNA TGTGCCACCAGTCTCGCGGGAGCACCCTACAATGAGCAGTTCTTC.

This chain links TRBV10-3 with TRBJ2-1; 9 bases agree with TRBD1. The V gene's germline CDR1 is ENHRY and CDR2 SYGVKD. This CDR3 has 14 residues. J gave up 7 bases and V 6 bases, and 7 bases lay outside the gene matches. The CDR3 region is CAISSDRGENEQFF. Here the CDR3 DNA reads TGTGCCATCAGCTCGGACAGGGGTGAGAATGAGCAGTTCTTC.

In DNA, the CDR3 is TGTGCCATCAGCGGGACTAGCGGGGGGGCGTACAATGAGCAGTTCTTC. Amino acids: CAISGTSGGAYNEQFF. The chain is built from TRBV10-3 and TRBJ2-1, with TRBD2 matching over 16 bases. The CDR3 is 16 residues long. After removal of 6 bases from V and 4 bases from J, the junction contained 3 bases not matched to a gene. Looked up from germline, CDR1 is ENHRY and CDR2 is SYGVKD.

The V gene is TRBV5-1, the J gene TRBJ2-7; 10 nucleotides line up with TRBD1. The V segment lost 1 base and the J segment 8 bases; nucleotides outside the gene matches: 3. Per the germline V gene, CDR1 is SGHRS and CDR2 is YFSETQ. The CDR3 length is 13 residues. This CDR3 reads CASSLPGQGKQYF. The CDR3 DNA is TGCGCCAGCAGCTTGCCGGGACAGGGGAAGCAGTACTTC.

The table lists this clonotype with a few counts. This sequence joins TRBV24-1 and TRBJ2-1; maybe TRBD2 (5 bases). CDR1 is KGHDR, CDR2 SFDVKD, per germline. The CDR3 runs 14 residues. Trimming pared 6 bases from V and 2 bases from J, leaving 10 bases between. In DNA, the CDR3 is TGTGCCACCAGTCCCGGGATCCCCTACAATGAGCAGTTCTTC. Translation gives CATSPGIPYNEQFF.

V and J are TRBV6-6 and TRBJ1-2; 8 bases agree with TRBD1. This CDR3 is built from 12 residues. The V and J ends lost 6 bases and 8 bases, in that order; junction bases with no gene match: 5. Germline CDR1 is MNHNY and CDR2 is SVGAGI (reference sequence). The chain's CDR3 is CASSPDRGGYTF. CDR3 nucleotide sequence: TGTGCCAGCAGCCCCGACAGGGGAGGCTACACCTTC.

The chain couples TRBV5-4 to TRBJ2-3; 8 bases line up with TRBD1. V gave up 1 base and J gave up 5 bases; unmatched junction bases: 6. The CDR3 runs 15 residues. Germline V gives CDR1 SGHNT, CDR2 YYREEE (reference sequence). CDR3 sequence (DNA): TGTGCCAGCAGCTTGAATGGACAGGGAATAGATACGCAGTATTTT. It is translated as CASSLNGQGIDTQYF.

This clonotype showed up just once. This rearrangement joins TRBV27 to TRBJ2-7; unclear D gene. Trimming shortened V by 4 bases and J by 7 bases, and 17 bases separated the two germline ends. CDR1 is MNHEY, CDR2 SMNVEV, per germline (reference sequence). The CDR3 is made up of 14 amino acids. This CDR3 reads CASSSQPRRREQYF. The CDR3, as DNA: TGTGCCAGCAGTTCCCAACCGAGGCGGAGAGAGCAGTACTTC.

This clonotype was found a few times. The V and J genes are TRBV24-1 and TRBJ1-2; 8 positions match TRBD1. The length of the CDR3 is 14 residues. V shed 3 bases and J 4 bases; nucleotides not matched to a gene: 3. The germline gives CDR1 KGHDR, CDR2 SFDVKD. CDR3: CATSDTDRVYGYTF. For the CDR3, the DNA is TGTGCCACCAGTGATACGGACAGGGTCTATGGCTACACCTTC.

The chain joins TRBV6-6 to TRBJ2-4; D is undetermined. CDR1 and CDR2 from the germline V gene are MNHNY and SVGAGI (reference sequence). The V gene lost 4 bases and the J gene lost 13 bases, with 23 bases spanning the gap. The CDR3 sequence is 15 residues long. CDR3 DNA sequence: TGTGCCAGCAGTTCCCCGCCGCGAGAAGTGGTTAAGCAGTACTTC. This codes for CASSSPPREVVKQYF.

The chain recombines TRBV29-1 with TRBJ1-2; TRBD1 matches 7 bases. The CDR3 is 12 residues long. Germline assignment: CDR1 SQVTM and CDR2 ANQGSEA. V was clipped by 6 bases and J by 2 bases; unmatched bases: 3. CDR3 DNA sequence: TGCAGCGTGCTGACAGGGAACTATGGCTACACCTTC. It is translated as CSVLTGNYGYTF.

The rearrangement uses TRBV20-1 and TRBJ1-5; 9 positions match TRBD1. V lost 5 bases and J lost 4; bases outside the gene matches: 3. The CDR3 length is 13 residues. CDR1 and CDR2 from the germline V gene are DFQATT and SNEGSKA (reference sequence). The CDR3 region has the DNA TGCAGTGCTTCCGGGACAGGGAATCAGCCCCAGCATTTT. Translated, it gives CSASGTGNQPQHF.

This clonotype showed up just once. The V call is TRBV5-1, the J call TRBJ1-1, with 7 positions matching TRBD1. The CDR3 is made up of 19 amino acids. Per germline, CDR1 SGHRS and CDR2 YFSETQ. Losses at the gene ends were 3 bases for V and 4 bases for J; bases not matched to a gene: 21. This CDR3 reads CASSYRGGQESTFRTEAFF. CDR3 DNA sequence: TGCGCCAGCAGCTACCGCGGCGGACAGGAGTCTACCTTTCGCACTGAAGCTTTCTTT.

The rearrangement joins TRBV6-5 to TRBJ1-1; D is undetermined. CDR1 MNHEY and CDR2 SVGAGI come from the germline V gene. V was shortened by 10 bases and J by 11 bases, with 26 bases between the two germline ends. The CDR3 runs to 14 residues. The CDR3 DNA reads as TGTGCCACCTTCAGACGTCGACGAGTCCCTGGGGCTTTCTTT. It yields the protein CATFRRRRVPGAFF.

This sequence joins TRBV5-5 and TRBJ2-1; no firm D call. This CDR3 contains 14 residues. Trimming removed 0 bases at V and 2 bases at J, with 6 bases between. The germline V gene encodes CDR1 SGHKS and CDR2 YYEKEE (reference sequence). CDR3 residues: CASSLDLAYNEQFF. The CDR3 region has the DNA TGTGCCAGCAGCTTGGACCTAGCCTACAATGAGCAGTTCTTC.